This T cell receptor (beta chain) stems from a study of shared clonotypes between healthy human individuals. Study conclusions and caveats: Non-shared clonotypes were found to have lower generation probabilities than the clonotypes that were shared by all four of the sorted-subset donors. A generally larger estimated richness was seen in naive subsets than in memory subsets.

Assay used: immunoSEQ multiplex PCR; TCRdb lists only in-frame clones, some missing. Of some 2.1 million clones listed, 85% to 95% were seen once; the top ten hold 0.1% to 0.15%. The CDR3 runs to 15 residues. V shed 6 bases and J shed 3 bases, with 18 bases lying between them. Germline CDR1 is MNHEY and CDR2 is SVGAGI. Concerning this clone: Its antigen is not identified.

The TCR was taken from a man younger than 35 in good health. Sequenced: naive CD4+ T cells sorted from blood. The subset here: CD45RA+ positively selected. This rearrangement joins TRBV6-5 to TRBJ2-7, with D possibly being TRBD2 (6 bases). Written as DNA, the CDR3 is TGTGCCAGCAGGTGGGCGCGGGCGGGAAGCTACGAGCAGTACTTC. Its translation is CASRWARAGSYEQYF.